This T cell receptor (beta chain) comes out of a study of blood T cell repertoires in COVID-19. Only in-frame clones appear in the TCRdb table, and some are missing; sequencing was by immunoSEQ multiplex PCR. The data contain about 140,000 clones, more than 65% of them singletons. From germline, CDR1 is LNHDA and CDR2 SQIVND (reference sequence). The CDR3 runs to 17 residues. V was clipped by 8 bases and J by 2 bases, with 25 bases between them. This clonotype originated in a human donor in a cohort sampled during active COVID-19. The V and J genes are TRBV19 and TRBJ2-7; D remains unclear. Sequenced material: peripheral blood. CDR3 residues: CASSMHSRPILPYEQYF. CDR3 coding DNA: TGTGCCAGTTCCATGCATTCGCGGCCAATTCTGCCCTACGAGCAGTACTTC.